The source of this T cell receptor beta chain is a study of blood T cell repertoires in COVID-19. Study as a whole: COVID-19 samples, acute and convalescent, were from the United States, Italy and Spain. T cells, B-cell-depleted T cells, or PBMCs provided the cDNA or gDNA that served as material.

With 2 bases clipped from V and 9 bases from J, the junction kept 7 bases outside the gene matches. Per germline, CDR1 MNHEY and CDR2 SMNVEV (reference sequence). The CDR3 runs 14 residues. The authors' processing: Amplification of reference gene primers was used by the study to estimate nucleated cell counts. The data were produced by immunoSEQ multiplex PCR, yet TCRdb's version contains in-frame clones alone and is incomplete. The V and J calls and clone size were taken over from that table, and D and trimming were inferred from the DNA. This sample has 200,000 to 250,000 clones, with approximately 78% found just once.

This clonotype was sampled from a woman in her 40s with acute or convalescent COVID-19. The chain recombines TRBV27 with TRBJ2-1; 7 bases are a match to TRBD2. The sequencing sample was made of peripheral blood. The CDR3: CASSLAGVPGEQFF. The CDR3 coding sequence is TGTGCCAGCAGTTTAGCGGGAGTACCTGGTGAGCAGTTCTTC.